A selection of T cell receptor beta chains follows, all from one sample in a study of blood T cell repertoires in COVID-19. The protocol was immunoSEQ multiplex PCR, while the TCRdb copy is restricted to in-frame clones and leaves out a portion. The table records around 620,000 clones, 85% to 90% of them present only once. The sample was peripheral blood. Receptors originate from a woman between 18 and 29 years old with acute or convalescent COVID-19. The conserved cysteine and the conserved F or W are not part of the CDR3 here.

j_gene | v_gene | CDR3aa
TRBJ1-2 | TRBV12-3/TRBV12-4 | ASSLGQSYGYT
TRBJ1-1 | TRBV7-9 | ASSLGDRVGTEAF
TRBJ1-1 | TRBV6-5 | ASSYGQENTEAF
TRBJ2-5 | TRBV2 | ASSAALAGGRETQY
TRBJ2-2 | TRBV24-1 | ATSDFGQGNTGELF
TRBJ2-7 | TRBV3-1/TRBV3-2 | ASSQGASGTGDSYEQY
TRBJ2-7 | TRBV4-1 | ASSQETSNEQY
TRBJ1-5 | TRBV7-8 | ASSLVGGVGQPQH
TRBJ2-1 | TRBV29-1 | SGRQGAGNEQF
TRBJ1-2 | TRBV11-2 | ASANLRGAVSNYGYT
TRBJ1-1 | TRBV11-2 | ASSFWSGGFEAIGEEAF